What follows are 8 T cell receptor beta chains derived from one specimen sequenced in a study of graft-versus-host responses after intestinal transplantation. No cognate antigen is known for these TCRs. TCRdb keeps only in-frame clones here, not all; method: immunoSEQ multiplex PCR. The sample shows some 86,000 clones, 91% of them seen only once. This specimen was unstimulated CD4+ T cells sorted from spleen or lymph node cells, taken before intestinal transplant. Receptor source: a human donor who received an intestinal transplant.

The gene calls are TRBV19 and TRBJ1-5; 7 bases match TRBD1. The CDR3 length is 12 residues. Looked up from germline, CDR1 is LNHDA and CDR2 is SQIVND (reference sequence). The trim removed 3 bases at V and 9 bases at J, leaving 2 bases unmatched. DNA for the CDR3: TGTGCCAGTAGTATCTCAGGGGGGCCCCAGCATTTT. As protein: CASSISGGPQHF.

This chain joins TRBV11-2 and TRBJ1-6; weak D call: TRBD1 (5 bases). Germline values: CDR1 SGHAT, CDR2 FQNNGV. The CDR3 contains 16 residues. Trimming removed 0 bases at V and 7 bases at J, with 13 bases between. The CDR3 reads CASSLDRRQSNSPLHF. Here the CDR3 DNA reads TGTGCCAGCAGCTTAGATCGGAGACAGTCGAATTCACCCCTCCACTTT.

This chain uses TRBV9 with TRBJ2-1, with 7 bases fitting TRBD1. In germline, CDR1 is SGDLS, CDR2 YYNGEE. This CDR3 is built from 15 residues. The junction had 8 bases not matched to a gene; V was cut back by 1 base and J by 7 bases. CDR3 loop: CASSVRQGPQNEQFF. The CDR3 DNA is TGTGCCAGCAGCGTACGACAGGGACCCCAAAATGAGCAGTTCTTC.

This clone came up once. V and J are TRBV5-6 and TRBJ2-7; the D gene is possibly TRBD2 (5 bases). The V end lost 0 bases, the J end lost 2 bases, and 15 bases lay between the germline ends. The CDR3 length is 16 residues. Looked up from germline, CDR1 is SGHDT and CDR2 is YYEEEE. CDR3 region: CASSLGAKLGTYEQYF. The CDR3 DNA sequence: TGTGCCAGCAGCTTGGGGGCTAAACTAGGAACCTACGAGCAGTACTTC.

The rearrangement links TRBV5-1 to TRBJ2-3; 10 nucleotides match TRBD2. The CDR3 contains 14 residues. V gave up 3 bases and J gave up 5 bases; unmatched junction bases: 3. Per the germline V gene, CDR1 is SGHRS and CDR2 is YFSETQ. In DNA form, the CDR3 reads TGCGCCAGCAGCTGGACTAGCGGAGAAGATACGCAGTATTTT. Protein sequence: CASSWTSGEDTQYF.

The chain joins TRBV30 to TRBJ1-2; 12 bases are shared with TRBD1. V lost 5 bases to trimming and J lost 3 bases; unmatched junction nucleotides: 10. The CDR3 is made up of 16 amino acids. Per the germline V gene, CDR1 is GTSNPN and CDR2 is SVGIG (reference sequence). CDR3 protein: CAWLNWDRGRDYGYTF. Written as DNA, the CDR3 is TGTGCCTGGTTGAACTGGGACAGGGGGCGCGACTATGGCTACACCTTC.

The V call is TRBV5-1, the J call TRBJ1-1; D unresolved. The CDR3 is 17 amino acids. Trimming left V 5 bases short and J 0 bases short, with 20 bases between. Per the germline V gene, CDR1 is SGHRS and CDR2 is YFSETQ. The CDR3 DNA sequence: TGCGCCAGCAGTCCTCGCGGGATTAGTGGGGTGAACACTGAAGCTTTCTTT. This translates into CASSPRGISGVNTEAFF.

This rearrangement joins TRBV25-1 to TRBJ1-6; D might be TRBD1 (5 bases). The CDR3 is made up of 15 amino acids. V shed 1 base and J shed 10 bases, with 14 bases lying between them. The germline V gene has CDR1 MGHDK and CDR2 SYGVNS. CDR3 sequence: CASSEWGGVGSPLHF. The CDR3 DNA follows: TGTGCCAGCAGTGAATGGGGGGGTGTAGGATCACCCCTCCACTTT.